This is a list of T cell receptor beta chains from one sample in a study of blood T cell repertoires in COVID-19. Sequencing was performed with immunoSEQ multiplex PCR; in TCRdb, only in-frame clones are kept and a portion is missing. The sample records some 95,000 clones, less than 85% being singletons. Material: peripheral blood. The receptors shown here come from a man between 65 and 85 years old with acute or convalescent COVID-19. Each CDR3 is given with its conserved first and last residue. Each record gives: D gene, clone size, J gene, V gene, CDR3 DNA, CDR3 protein. The D gene is left open where the match is weak. Not every row has a clone size; where given, it reads once, few, many or a size class.

TRBD1 | NA | TRBJ2-5 | TRBV15 | TGTGCCACCAGCAAAGACCCGGGACAGTATTCAGAGACCCAGTACTTC | CATSKDPGQYSETQYF
NA | few | TRBJ2-1 | TRBV20-1 | TGCAGTGCTATAGCTTTGGTTGAGCAGTTCTTC | CSAIALVEQFF
TRBD2 | once | TRBJ2-1 | TRBV6-6 | TGTGCCAGCAGTGCCCCTAGCGGGGCCGCCTACAATGAGCAGTTCTTC | CASSAPSGAAYNEQFF
TRBD2 | NA | TRBJ2-1 | TRBV27 | TGTGCCAGCAAGTGGACTAGCGGTTACAATGAGCAGTTCTTC | CASKWTSGYNEQFF
TRBD1 | NA | TRBJ2-5 | TRBV6-5 | TGTGCCAGCAGACTCGGACAGGGGTCCGGGGCCCAGTACTTC | CASRLGQGSGAQYF
NA | once | TRBJ2-3 | TRBV28 | TGTGCCAGCAGACGACTGCAAGGGGCAGATACGCAGTATTTT | CASRRLQGADTQYF
NA | NA | TRBJ2-3 | TRBV5-1 | TGCGCCAGCAACAACGACAGTCCCACAGATACGCAGTATTTT | CASNNDSPTDTQYF
NA | NA | TRBJ2-7 | TRBV19 | TGTGCCAGTAGTCCCGGACTTATCTACGAGCAGTACTTC | CASSPGLIYEQYF
NA | NA | TRBJ2-1 | TRBV18 | TGTGCCAGCTCACCAGGACTAATTGATGAGCAGTTCTTC | CASSPGLIDEQFF
NA | NA | TRBJ1-2 | TRBV4-1 | TGCGCCAGCAGCCAAGACCCAACAGTGAACTATGGCTACACCTTC | CASSQDPTVNYGYTF
NA | NA | TRBJ1-5 | TRBV11-2 | TGTGCCAGCAGCTTAGCGGGAGTGCTCAATCAGCCCCAGCATTTT | CASSLAGVLNQPQHF
NA | NA | TRBJ1-5 | TRBV28 | TGTGCCAGCAGGAGCCAGGCAGAGCGGATCCAGCATTTT | CASRSQAERIQHF